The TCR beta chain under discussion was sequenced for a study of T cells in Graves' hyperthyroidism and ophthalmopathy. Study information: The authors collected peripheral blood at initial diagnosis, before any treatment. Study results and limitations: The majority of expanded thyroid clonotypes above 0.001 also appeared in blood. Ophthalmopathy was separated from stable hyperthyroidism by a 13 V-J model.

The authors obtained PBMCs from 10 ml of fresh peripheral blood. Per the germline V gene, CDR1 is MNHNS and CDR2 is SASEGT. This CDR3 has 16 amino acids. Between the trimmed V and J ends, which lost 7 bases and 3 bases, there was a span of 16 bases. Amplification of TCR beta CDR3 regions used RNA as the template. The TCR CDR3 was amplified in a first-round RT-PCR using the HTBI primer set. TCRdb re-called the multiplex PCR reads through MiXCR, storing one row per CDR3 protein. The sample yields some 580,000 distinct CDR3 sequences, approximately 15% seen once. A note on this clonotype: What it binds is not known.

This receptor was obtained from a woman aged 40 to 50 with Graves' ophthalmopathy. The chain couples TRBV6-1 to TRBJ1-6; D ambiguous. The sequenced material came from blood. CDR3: CASNHPAQNYNSPLHF. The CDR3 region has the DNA TGTGCCAGCAACCACCCGGCACAGAACTATAATTCACCCCTCCACTTT.